These 12 T cell receptor beta chains were all obtained from the same sample, sequenced in a study of radiotherapy plus CTLA-4 blockade in lung cancer. Produced via immunoSEQ multiplex PCR; TCRdb's table is partial and in-frame only. The sample holds tens of thousands of clones, approximately 76% seen once. Here the sequenced sample was peripheral blood, taken from a patient treated with radiotherapy plus ipilimumab. The receptors here all came from a human donor with non-small cell lung cancer who had stable disease on radiotherapy plus ipilimumab.

V gene TRBV7-6 combines with J gene TRBJ2-7; maybe TRBD1 (5 bases). Looked up from germline, CDR1 is SGHVS and CDR2 is FNYEAQ. Deletions cut 4 bases from V and 4 bases from J, with 11 bases between. The CDR3 runs 13 residues. The CDR3 here is CASSYEQGYEQYF. The CDR3, as DNA: TGTGCCAGCAGCTATGAGCAGGGTTACGAGCAGTACTTC. Based on the CDR3 plus reference TRBV7-6 and TRBJ2-7, the full variable domain is GAGVSQSPRYKVTKRGQDVALRCDPISGHVSLYWYRQALGQGPEFLTYFNYEAQQDKSGLPNDRFSAERPEGSISTLTIQRTEQRDSAMYRCASSYEQGYEQYFGPGTRLTVT.

This clone was recorded once. J is TRBJ1-2 and V is TRBV18, with D possibly matching TRBD1 (5 bases). Germline V gene lookup returns CDR1 KGHSH and CDR2 LQKENI. The ends were cut back, 0 bases at V and 0 bases at J, with 14 bases in the middle. This CDR3 has 17 residues. Here the CDR3 DNA reads TGTGCCAGCTCACCACCCGGGGGGGGTCCCACTAACTATGGCTACACCTTC. Protein sequence: CASSPPGGGPTNYGYTF.

The chain recombines TRBV18 with TRBJ1-1, with 9 bases that match TRBD1. Germline values: CDR1 KGHSH, CDR2 LQKENI. V shed 2 bases and J 0 bases; nucleotides not matched to a gene: 7. The CDR3 runs 17 residues. The DNA of the CDR3 is TGTGCCAGCTCACCATCCGGGACAGGGAGCGTGAACACTGAAGCTTTCTTT. Translating gives CASSPSGTGSVNTEAFF.

The CDR3 bases are TGTGCCAGCAGCCCCCTTGGACAGGGGGTTAGTGTATCTGGGGCCAACGTCCTGACTTTC. Translation gives CASSPLGQGVSVSGANVLTF. This sequence joins TRBV14 and TRBJ2-6; 10 nucleotides match TRBD1. Germline CDR1 is SGHDN and CDR2 is FVKESK. The CDR3 has 20 residues. The junction had 13 bases not matched to a gene; V was cut back by 4 bases and J by 1 base.

This rearrangement joins TRBV6-4 to TRBJ1-2; 7 bases align to TRBD1. Germline assignment: CDR1 MRHNA and CDR2 SNTAGT. CDR3 length equals 15 residues. The trim removed 2 bases at V and 4 bases at J, leaving 7 bases unmatched. CDR3 protein: CASSDRIGTAYGYTF. CDR3 bases: TGTGCCAGCAGTGACAGGATAGGGACAGCCTATGGCTACACCTTC.

This chain links TRBV19 with TRBJ2-3; TRBD1 matches at 7 bases. The germline CDR1 and CDR2 sequences are LNHDA and SQIVND (reference sequence). The CDR3 extends over 13 amino acids. With 5 bases clipped from V and 5 bases from J, the junction kept 4 bases outside the gene matches. The CDR3 spells CASSVDRRDTQYF. The CDR3 DNA follows: TGTGCCAGTAGTGTGGACAGGAGAGATACGCAGTATTTT.

The CDR3: CASSLGGSQETQYF. The CDR3 bases are TGTGCCAGCAGCTTAGGAGGGTCTCAAGAGACCCAGTACTTC. The V call is TRBV7-6, the J call TRBJ2-5, with D perhaps TRBD2 (5 bases). Germline CDR1 is SGHVS and CDR2 is FNYEAQ. CDR3 length: 14 amino acids. V was cut by 1 base and J by 2 bases, with 8 bases left in between.

The DNA for the CDR3 is TGTGCCAGCAGCGTAGCTTGGGGAGAAAAACTGTTTTTT. Translated, it gives CASSVAWGEKLFF. The chain joins TRBV9 to TRBJ1-4; D gene uncertain. The CDR3 contains 13 residues. With 0 bases removed from V and 8 bases from J, the gap between germline ends came to 8 bases. Looked up from germline, CDR1 is SGDLS and CDR2 is YYNGEE.

The chain joins TRBV6-4 to TRBJ1-2; the match to TRBD1 covers 8 bases. Trimming cost V 3 bases and J 8 bases; bases outside gene matches: 8. Germline CDR1 is MRHNA and CDR2 is SNTAGT. The length of the CDR3 is 14 residues. The CDR3: CASSERPRTGGYTF. The DNA for the CDR3 is TGTGCCAGCAGTGAGCGTCCTAGGACAGGGGGCTACACCTTC.

This chain uses TRBV5-1 with TRBJ2-1, with D possibly being TRBD1 or TRBD2 (5 bases each). This CDR3 has 13 amino acids. Germline assignment: CDR1 SGHRS and CDR2 YFSETQ. V gave up 2 bases and J gave up 8 bases, with 11 bases separating them. The CDR3 region has the DNA TGCGCCAGCAGCTTTGGGGGTTTCCATGAGCAGTTCTTC. Amino acid sequence: CASSFGGFHEQFF.

The chain combines TRBV7-9 with TRBJ2-1, with D perhaps given as TRBD1 or TRBD2 (6 bases each). The CDR3 runs to 14 residues. Between the trimmed V and J ends, which lost 8 bases and 6 bases, there was a span of 17 bases. Germline values: CDR1 SEHNR, CDR2 FQNEAQ (reference sequence). In DNA form, the CDR3 reads TGTGCCAGCCCGGATACGGGGGCTACCAATGAGCAGTTCTTC. Its protein product is CASPDTGATNEQFF.

The CDR3 reads CASLGQSPAEAFF. In DNA, the CDR3 is TGTGCCAGCTTGGGACAGAGTCCCGCTGAAGCTTTCTTT. This chain links TRBV2 with TRBJ1-1, with 7 bases identical to TRBD1. V lost 8 bases and J lost 6; bases outside the gene matches: 9. Per the germline V gene, CDR1 is SNHLY and CDR2 is FYNNEI. The CDR3 is 13 residues long.